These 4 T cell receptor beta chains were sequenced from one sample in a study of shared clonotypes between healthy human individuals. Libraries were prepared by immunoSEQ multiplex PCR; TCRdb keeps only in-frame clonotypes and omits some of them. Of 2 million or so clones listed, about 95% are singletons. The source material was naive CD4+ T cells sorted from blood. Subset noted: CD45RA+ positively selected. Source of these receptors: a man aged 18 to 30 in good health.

Here the CDR3 DNA reads TGCACCAGCAGCGAACAACGGGACAGGGACGTGCGGAACACTGAAGCTTTCTTT. It codes for CTSSEQRDRDVRNTEAFF. The chain combines TRBV1 with TRBJ1-1; TRBD1 was called by the table and not checked on the DNA. TRBV1 is shown as a pseudogene. The CDR3 spans 18 residues.

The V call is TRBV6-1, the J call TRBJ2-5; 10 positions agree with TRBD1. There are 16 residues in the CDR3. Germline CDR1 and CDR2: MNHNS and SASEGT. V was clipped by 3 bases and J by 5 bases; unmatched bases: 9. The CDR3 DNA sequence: TGTGCCAGCAGTGAGTCGACAGGGGGCGGAAGGGAGACCCAGTACTTC. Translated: CASSESTGGGRETQYF.

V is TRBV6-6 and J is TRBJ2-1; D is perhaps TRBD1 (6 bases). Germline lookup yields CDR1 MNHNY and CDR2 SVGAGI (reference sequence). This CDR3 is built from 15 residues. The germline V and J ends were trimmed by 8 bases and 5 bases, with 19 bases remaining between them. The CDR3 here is CASAGGRGDHNEQFF. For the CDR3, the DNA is TGTGCCAGCGCTGGGGGCAGGGGAGACCACAATGAGCAGTTCTTC.

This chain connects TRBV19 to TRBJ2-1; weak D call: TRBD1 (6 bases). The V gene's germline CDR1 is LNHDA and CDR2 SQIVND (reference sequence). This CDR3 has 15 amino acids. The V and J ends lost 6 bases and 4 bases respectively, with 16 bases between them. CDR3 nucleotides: TGTGCCAGTAGCCGAACAGGGATACCATACAATGAGCAGTTCTTC. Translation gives CASSRTGIPYNEQFF.